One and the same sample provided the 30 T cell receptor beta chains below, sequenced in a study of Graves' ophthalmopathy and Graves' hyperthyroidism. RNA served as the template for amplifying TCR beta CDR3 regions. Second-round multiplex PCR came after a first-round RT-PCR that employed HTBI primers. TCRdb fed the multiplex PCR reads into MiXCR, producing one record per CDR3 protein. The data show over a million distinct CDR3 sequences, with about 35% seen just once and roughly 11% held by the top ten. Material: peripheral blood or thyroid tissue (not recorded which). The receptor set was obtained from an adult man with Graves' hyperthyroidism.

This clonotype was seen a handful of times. CDR3 sequence (DNA): TGTGCCAGCACCCCCCTGGGGACCCGGCGAGAGACCCAGTACTTC. Translated: CASTPLGTRRETQYF. The chain couples TRBV28 to TRBJ2-5; D may correspond to TRBD1 or TRBD2 (5 bases each). V shed 7 bases and J shed 4 bases, with 19 bases lying between them. Germline CDR1 is MDHEN and CDR2 is SYDVKM. The CDR3 totals 15 residues.

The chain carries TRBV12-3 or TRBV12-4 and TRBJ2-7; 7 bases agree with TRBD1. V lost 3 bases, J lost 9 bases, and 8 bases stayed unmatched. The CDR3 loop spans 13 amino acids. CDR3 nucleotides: TGTGCCAGCAGTTTGGGGCAGGGGGTAGTGCAGTACTTC. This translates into CASSLGQGVVQYF.

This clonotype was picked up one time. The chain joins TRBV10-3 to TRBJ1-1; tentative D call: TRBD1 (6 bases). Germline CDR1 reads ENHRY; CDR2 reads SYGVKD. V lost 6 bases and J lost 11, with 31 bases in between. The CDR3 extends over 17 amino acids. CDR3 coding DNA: TGTGCCATCAGCGTATCGGGCAGGGGCGGTTTGAACATTGAGGCTTTCTTT. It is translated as CAISVSGRGGLNIEAFF.

The CDR3 here is CASSLAGVAEAFF. The CDR3 nucleotides are TGTGCCAGCAGCTTGGCAGGGGTCGCTGAAGCTTTCTTT. The chain combines TRBV12-3 or TRBV12-4 with TRBJ1-1, with D tentatively TRBD1 (6 bases). Trimming took 6 bases from V and 6 from J, leaving 14 bases between them. The CDR3 runs 13 residues.

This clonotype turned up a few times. CDR3 sequence: CSTLVGDTQYF. The DNA for the CDR3 is TGCAGCACCCTCGTGGGGGATACGCAGTATTTT. The chain recombines TRBV29-1 with TRBJ2-3; D call uncertain. V lost 8 bases and J 6 bases, leaving 12 bases between the germline ends. Germline V gene lookup returns CDR1 SQVTM and CDR2 ANQGSEA. This CDR3 contains 11 residues.

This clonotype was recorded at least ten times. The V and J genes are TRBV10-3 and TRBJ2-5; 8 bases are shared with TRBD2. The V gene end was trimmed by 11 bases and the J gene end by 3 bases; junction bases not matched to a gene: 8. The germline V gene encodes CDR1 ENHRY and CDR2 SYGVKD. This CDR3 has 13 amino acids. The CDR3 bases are TGTGCCGCGTCGGGAGGGCCCGAAGAGACCCAGTACTTC. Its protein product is CAASGGPEETQYF.

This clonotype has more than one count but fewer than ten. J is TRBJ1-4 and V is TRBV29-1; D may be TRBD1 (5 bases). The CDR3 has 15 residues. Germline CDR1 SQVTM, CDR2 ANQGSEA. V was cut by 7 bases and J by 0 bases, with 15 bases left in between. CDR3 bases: TGCAGCGCAGGTGGGACGCCTGCAACTAATGAAAAACTGTTTTTT. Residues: CSAGGTPATNEKLFF.

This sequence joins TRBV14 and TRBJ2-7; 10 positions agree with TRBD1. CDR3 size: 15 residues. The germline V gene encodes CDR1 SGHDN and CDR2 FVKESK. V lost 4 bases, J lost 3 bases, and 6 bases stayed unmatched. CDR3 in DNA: TGTGCCAGCAGCCGATGGACAGGGGGTTACTACGAGCAGTACTTC. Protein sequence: CASSRWTGGYYEQYF.

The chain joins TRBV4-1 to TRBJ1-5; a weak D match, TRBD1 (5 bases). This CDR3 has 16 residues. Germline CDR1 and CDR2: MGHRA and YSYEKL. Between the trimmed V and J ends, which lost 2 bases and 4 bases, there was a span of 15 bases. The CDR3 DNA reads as TGCGCCAGCAGCCAACTGATGGGGGAGGGGAATCAGCCCCAGCATTTT. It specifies CASSQLMGEGNQPQHF.

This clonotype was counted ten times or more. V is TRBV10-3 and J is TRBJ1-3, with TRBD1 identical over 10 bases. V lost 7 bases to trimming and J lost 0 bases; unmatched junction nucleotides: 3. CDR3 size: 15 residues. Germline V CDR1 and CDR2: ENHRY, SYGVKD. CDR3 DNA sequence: TGTGCCATCAAGGGACAGGGGAGCTCTGGAAACACCATATATTTT. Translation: CAIKGQGSSGNTIYF.

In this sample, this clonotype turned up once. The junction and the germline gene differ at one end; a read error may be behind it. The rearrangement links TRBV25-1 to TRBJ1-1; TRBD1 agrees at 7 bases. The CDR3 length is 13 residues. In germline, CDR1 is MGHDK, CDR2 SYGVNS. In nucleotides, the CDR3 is TGTGCCTGCAGTGCCCCACAGGGGACTGAAGCTTTCTTT. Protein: CACSAPQGTEAFF. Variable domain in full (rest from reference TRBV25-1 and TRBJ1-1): EADIYQTPRYLVIGTGKKITLECSQTMGHDKMYWYQQDPGMELHLIHYSYGVNSTEKGDLSSESTVSRIRTEHFPLTLESARPSHTSQYLCACSAPQGTEAFFGQGTRLTVV.

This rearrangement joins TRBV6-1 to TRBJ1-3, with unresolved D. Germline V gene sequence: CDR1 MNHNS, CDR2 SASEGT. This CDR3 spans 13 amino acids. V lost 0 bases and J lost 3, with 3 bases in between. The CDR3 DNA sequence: TGTGCCAGCAGTGAAGCGGTTGGAAACACCATATATTTT. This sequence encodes CASSEAVGNTIYF.

The chain's CDR3 is CASSVPTGMGTEAFF. DNA for the CDR3: TGTGCCAGCAGCGTCCCAACAGGGATGGGCACTGAAGCTTTCTTT. This chain uses TRBV25-1 with TRBJ1-1, with TRBD1 as a possible D gene (6 bases). The V gene's germline CDR1 is MGHDK and CDR2 SYGVNS. Trimming removed 6 bases at V and 4 bases at J, with 18 bases between. The CDR3 is 15 amino acids.

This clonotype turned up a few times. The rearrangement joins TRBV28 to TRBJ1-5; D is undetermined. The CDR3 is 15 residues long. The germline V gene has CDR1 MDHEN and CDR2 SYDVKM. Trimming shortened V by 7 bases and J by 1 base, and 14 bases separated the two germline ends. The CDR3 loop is CASKPIWGSNQPQHF. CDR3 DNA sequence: TGTGCCAGCAAGCCCATATGGGGAAGCAATCAGCCCCAGCATTTT. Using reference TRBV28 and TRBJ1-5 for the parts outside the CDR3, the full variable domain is DVKVTQSSRYLVKRTGEKVFLECVQDMDHENMFWYRQDPGLGLRLIYFSYDVKMKEKGDIPEGYSVSREKKERFSLILESASTNQTSMYLCASKPIWGSNQPQHFGDGTRLSIL.

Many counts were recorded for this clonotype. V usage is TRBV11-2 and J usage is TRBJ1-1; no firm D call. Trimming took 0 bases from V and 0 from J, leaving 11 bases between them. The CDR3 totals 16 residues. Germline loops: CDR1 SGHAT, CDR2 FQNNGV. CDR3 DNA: TGTGCCAGCAGCTTAGATGATCGAATCCTGAACACTGAAGCTTTCTTT. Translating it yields CASSLDDRILNTEAFF.

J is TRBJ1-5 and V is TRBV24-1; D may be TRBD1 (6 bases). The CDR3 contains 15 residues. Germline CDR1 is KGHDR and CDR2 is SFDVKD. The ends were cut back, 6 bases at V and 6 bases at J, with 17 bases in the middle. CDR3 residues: CATSITSRGGQPQHF. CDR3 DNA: TGTGCCACCAGTATTACCAGCAGGGGTGGTCAGCCCCAGCATTTT.

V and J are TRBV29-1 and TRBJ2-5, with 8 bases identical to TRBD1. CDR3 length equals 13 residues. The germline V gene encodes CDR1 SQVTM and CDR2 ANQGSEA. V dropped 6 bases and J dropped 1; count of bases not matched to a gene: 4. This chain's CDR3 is CSVMDRAQETQYF. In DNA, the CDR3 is TGCAGCGTCATGGACAGGGCCCAAGAGACCCAGTACTTC.

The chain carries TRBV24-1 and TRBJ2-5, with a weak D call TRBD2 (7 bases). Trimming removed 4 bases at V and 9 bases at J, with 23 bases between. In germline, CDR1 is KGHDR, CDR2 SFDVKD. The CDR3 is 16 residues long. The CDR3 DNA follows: TGTGCCACCAGTGAAGGGGGGGTGGGCAGCAATCAGCCCCAGTACTTC. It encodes CATSEGGVGSNQPQYF.

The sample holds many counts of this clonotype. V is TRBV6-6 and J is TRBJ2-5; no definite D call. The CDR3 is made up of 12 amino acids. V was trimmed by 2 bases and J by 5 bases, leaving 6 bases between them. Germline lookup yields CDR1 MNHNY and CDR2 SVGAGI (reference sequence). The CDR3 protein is CASSYLKETQYF. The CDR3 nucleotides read TGTGCCAGCAGTTACCTTAAGGAGACCCAGTACTTC.

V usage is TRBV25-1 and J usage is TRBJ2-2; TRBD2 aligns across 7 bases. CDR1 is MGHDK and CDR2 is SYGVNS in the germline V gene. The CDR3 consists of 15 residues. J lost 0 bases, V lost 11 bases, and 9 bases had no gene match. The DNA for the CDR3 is TGTGCCTGGAGTGTGGGGGGGGCGAACACCGGGGAGCTGTTTTTT. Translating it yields CAWSVGGANTGELFF.

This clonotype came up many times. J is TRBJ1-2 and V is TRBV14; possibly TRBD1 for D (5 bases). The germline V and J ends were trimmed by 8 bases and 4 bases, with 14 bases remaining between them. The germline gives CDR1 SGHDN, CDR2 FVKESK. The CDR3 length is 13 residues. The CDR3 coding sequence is TGTGCCAGCGGGGGGAGTTCTGCCTATGGCTACACCTTC. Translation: CASGGSSAYGYTF.

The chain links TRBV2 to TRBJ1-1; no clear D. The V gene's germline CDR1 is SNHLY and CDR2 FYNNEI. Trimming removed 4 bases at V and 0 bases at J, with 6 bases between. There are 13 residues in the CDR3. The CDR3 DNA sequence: TGTGCCAGCAGTGTCATCCTGAACACTGAAGCTTTCTTT. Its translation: CASSVILNTEAFF.

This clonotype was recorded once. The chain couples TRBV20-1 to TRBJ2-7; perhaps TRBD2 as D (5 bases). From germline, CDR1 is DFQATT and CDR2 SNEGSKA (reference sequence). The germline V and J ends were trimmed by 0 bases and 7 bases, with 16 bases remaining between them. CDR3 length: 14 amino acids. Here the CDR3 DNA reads TGCAGTGCTAGAGAAGGGCGGGCGGCCCGGGAGCAGTACTTC. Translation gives CSAREGRAAREQYF.

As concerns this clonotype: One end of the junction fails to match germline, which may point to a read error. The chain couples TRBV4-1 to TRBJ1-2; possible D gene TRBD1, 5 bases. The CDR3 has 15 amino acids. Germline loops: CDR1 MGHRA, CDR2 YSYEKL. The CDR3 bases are TGTGCCAGCAGCCAAAAACAGGCCTCGGGGTATGGCTACACCTTC. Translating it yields CASSQKQASGYGYTF.

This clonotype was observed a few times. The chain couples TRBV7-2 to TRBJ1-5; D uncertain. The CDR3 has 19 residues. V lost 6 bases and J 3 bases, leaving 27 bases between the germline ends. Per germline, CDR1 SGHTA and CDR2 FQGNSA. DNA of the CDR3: TGTGCCAGCAGTTCAAGGAGTGCACAGATTTATTTATACAATCAGCCCCAGCATTTT. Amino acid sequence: CASSSRSAQIYLYNQPQHF.

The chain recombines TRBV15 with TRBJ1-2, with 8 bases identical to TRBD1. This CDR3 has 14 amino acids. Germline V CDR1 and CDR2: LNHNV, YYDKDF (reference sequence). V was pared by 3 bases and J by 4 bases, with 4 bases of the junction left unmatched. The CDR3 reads CATSRIQGAYGYTF. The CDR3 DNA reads TGTGCCACCAGCAGGATCCAGGGGGCCTATGGCTACACCTTC.

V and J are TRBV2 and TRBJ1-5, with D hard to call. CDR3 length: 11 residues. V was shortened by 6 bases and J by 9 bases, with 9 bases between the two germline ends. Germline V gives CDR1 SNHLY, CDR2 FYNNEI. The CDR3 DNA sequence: TGTGCCAGCAGCAGAATTGGGCCCCAGCATTTT. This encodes CASSRIGPQHF.

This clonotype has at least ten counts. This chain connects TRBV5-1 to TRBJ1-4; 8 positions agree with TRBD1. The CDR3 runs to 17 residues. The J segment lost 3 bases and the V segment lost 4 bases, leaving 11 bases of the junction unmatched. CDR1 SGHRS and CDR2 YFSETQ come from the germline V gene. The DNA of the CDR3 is TGCGCCAGCAGCCCACGGACAGGGAATTCGGCTAATGAAAAACTGTTTTTT. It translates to CASSPRTGNSANEKLFF.

The CDR3 sequence: CASSQGTEIMEETQYF. The DNA of the CDR3 is TGTGCCAGCAGCCAGGGGACAGAGATAATGGAAGAGACCCAGTACTTC. The chain carries TRBV5-4 and TRBJ2-5; 7 bases match TRBD1. The V and J ends lost 4 bases and 3 bases, in that order; junction bases with no gene match: 12. The CDR3 spans 16 residues. Germline lookup yields CDR1 SGHNT and CDR2 YYREEE (reference sequence).

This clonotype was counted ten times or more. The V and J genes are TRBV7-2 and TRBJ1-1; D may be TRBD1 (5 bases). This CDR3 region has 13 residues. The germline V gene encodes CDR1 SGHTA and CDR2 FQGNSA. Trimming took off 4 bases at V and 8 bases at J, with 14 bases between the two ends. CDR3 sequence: CASSSLRGEEAFF. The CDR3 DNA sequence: TGTGCCAGCAGCTCCCTCCGGGGGGAAGAAGCTTTCTTT.